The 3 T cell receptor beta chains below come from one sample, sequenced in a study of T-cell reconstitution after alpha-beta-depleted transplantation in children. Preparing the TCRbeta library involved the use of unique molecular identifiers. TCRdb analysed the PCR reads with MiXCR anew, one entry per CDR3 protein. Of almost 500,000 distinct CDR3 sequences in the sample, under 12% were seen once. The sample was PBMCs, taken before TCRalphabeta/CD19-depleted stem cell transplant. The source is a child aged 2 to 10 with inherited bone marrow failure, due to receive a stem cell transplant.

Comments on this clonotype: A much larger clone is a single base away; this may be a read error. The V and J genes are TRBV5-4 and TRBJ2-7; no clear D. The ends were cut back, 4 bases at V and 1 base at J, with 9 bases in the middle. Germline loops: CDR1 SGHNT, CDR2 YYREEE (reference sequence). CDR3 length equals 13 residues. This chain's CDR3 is CASSRGRSYEQYF. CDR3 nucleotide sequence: TGTGCCAGCAGCCGCGGTAGGTCCTACGAGCAGTACTTC.

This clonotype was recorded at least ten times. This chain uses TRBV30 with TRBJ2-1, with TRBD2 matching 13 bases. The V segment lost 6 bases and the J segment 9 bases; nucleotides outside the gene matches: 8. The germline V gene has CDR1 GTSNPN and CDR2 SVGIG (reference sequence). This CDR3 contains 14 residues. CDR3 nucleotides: TGTGCCTGCCTAACCGGGACTAGCGGGATTGAGCAGTTCTTC. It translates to CACLTGTSGIEQFF.

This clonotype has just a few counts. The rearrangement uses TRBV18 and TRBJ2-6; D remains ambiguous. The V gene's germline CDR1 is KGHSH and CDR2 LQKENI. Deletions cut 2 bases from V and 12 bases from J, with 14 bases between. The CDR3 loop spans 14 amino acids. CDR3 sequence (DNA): TGTGCCAGCTCACCAGCGGCCTGGGCCCCCGTCCTGACTTTC. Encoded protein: CASSPAAWAPVLTF.